The 27 T cell receptor beta chains presented below share a single source sample, sequenced in a study of CD8+CD57+ T cells in acquired aplastic anemia. TCR beta VDJ and CDR3 profiling used genomic DNA as template. MiXCR, run by TCRdb on the reads, gives a single entry per CDR3 protein. The top ten clones hold around a sixth of a sample with around 190,000 distinct CDR3 sequences, about half of them seen once. Sequences were obtained from sorted CD4+, CD8+, or CD8+CD57+ T cells (not recorded which) from PBMCs. The receptors stem from a human donor in good health, serving as a control.

Regarding this clonotype: A much larger clone lies one base from this, so it may be a read error. The chain is built from TRBV6-6 and TRBJ1-5, with D tentatively TRBD1 (5 bases). This CDR3 spans 12 amino acids. Germline values: CDR1 MNHNY, CDR2 SVGAGI (reference sequence). V gave up 2 bases and J gave up 15 bases, with 14 bases separating them. The CDR3 is CASSYLGTRRHF. For the CDR3, the DNA is TGTGCCAGCAGTTACCTGGGGACCCGCCGGCATTTT.

The chain has TRBV7-2 and TRBJ2-7; D ambiguous. V was trimmed by 5 bases and J by 2 bases, leaving 10 bases between them. This CDR3 has 13 amino acids. Germline V CDR1 and CDR2: SGHTA, FQGNSA. CDR3 residues: CASSPKGPYEQYV. The CDR3 DNA follows: TGTGCCAGCAGCCCAAAGGGTCCCTACGAGCAGTACGTC.

This clonotype was picked up many times. The chain links TRBV6-6 to TRBJ2-2, with a tentative D call TRBD2 (5 bases). V was shortened by 6 bases and J by 7 bases, with 12 bases between the two germline ends. The CDR3 extends over 13 amino acids. The V gene's germline CDR1 is MNHNY and CDR2 SVGAGI (reference sequence). CDR3 nucleotide sequence: TGTGCCAGCAGCCCGACGGGGTTCGGGGAGCTGTTTTTT. Protein sequence: CASSPTGFGELFF.

Note on this clonotype: Just one base apart from a much larger clone, this may be a read error. The J gene is TRBJ1-2, the V gene TRBV29-1, with D possibly being TRBD1 (6 bases). CDR1 and CDR2 (germline): SQVTM, ANQGSEA. V gave up 1 base and J gave up 5 bases, with 14 bases separating them. This CDR3 spans 14 amino acids. Written as DNA, the CDR3 is TGCAGCGTTGAAGGGGGGGGGGGCGGGTATGGCTACACCTTC. Translating gives CSVEGGGGGYGYTF.

This clonotype was recorded a few times. The chain links TRBV24-1 to TRBJ2-7; D ambiguous. The CDR3 covers 14 residues. Germline-derived CDR1 and CDR2 are KGHDR and SFDVKD. Trimming stripped 7 bases from V and 0 bases from J, with 12 bases between. CDR3: CATSKSDISYEQYF. The CDR3 coding sequence is TGTGCCACCAGCAAAAGCGACATCTCCTACGAGCAGTACTTC.

The chain links TRBV29-1 to TRBJ1-1; weak D call: TRBD1 (5 bases). The germline V gene has CDR1 SQVTM and CDR2 ANQGSEA. Trimming shortened V by 5 bases and J by 6 bases, and 10 bases separated the two germline ends. The CDR3 contains 11 residues. The CDR3 here is CSVFREAEAFF. For the CDR3, the DNA is TGCAGCGTTTTCAGGGAGGCTGAAGCTTTCTTT.

The chain carries TRBV7-2 and TRBJ2-7; 7 nucleotides match TRBD1. Trimming at V came to 5 bases and at J to 2 bases, leaving 9 bases not matched to a gene. This CDR3 has 15 residues. Germline CDR1 SGHTA, CDR2 FQGNSA. The CDR3 protein is CASSPVDRLPYEQYF. The CDR3 coding sequence is TGTGCCAGCAGCCCAGTGGACAGGCTGCCCTACGAGCAGTACTTC.

The sample holds many counts of this clonotype. This sequence joins TRBV5-1 and TRBJ2-3; 8 positions match TRBD1. Germline V gene data show CDR1 as SGHRS and CDR2 as YFSETQ. Unmatched junction bases numbered 3, after V lost 0 bases and J lost 6 bases. This CDR3 comprises 14 residues. CDR3 in DNA: TGCGCCAGCAGCTTGGGGGACAGGTCCGATACGCAGTATTTT. Translated: CASSLGDRSDTQYF.

The chain has TRBV10-3 and TRBJ2-3, with a weak D call TRBD2 (7 bases). CDR1 is ENHRY and CDR2 is SYGVKD in the germline V gene. With 4 bases removed from V and 4 bases from J, the gap between germline ends came to 12 bases. The CDR3 sequence is 14 residues long. CDR3 DNA sequence: TGTGCCATCAGTGGACCGGGGGGCCCAGATACGCAGTATTTT. Translating it yields CAISGPGGPDTQYF.

The rearrangement links TRBV29-1 to TRBJ2-7; 7 bases align to TRBD2. The ends lost 4 bases at V and 2 bases at J; junction bases unmatched: 2. Germline loops: CDR1 SQVTM, CDR2 ANQGSEA. The CDR3 loop spans 12 amino acids. DNA of the CDR3: TGCAGCGTTGGGGACTACACCTACGAGCAGTACTTC. Translating gives CSVGDYTYEQYF.

The CDR3, as DNA: TGTGCCAGCAGCCAGTTCCAAGAGACCCAGTACTTC. It translates to CASSQFQETQYF. The J gene is TRBJ2-5, the V gene TRBV7-9; no clear D gene. The ends were cut back, 5 bases at V and 1 base at J, with 5 bases in the middle. The CDR3 consists of 12 residues. Germline V gene data show CDR1 as SEHNR and CDR2 as FQNEAQ (reference sequence).

This chain links TRBV10-1 with TRBJ2-7; D unclear. V was cut by 3 bases and J by 3 bases, with 9 bases left in between. CDR1 is WNHNN, CDR2 SYGVQD, per germline (reference sequence). The CDR3 is made up of 13 amino acids. The CDR3 coding sequence is TGCGCCAGCAGTGATCCCTCAAGCTACGAGCAGTACTTC. It specifies CASSDPSSYEQYF.

The chain combines TRBV7-2 with TRBJ2-5; 8 positions agree with TRBD1. Unmatched junction bases numbered 11, after V lost 5 bases and J lost 9 bases. CDR3 length: 14 residues. Per germline, CDR1 SGHTA and CDR2 FQGNSA. The CDR3 sequence: CASSAGTGGVAQYF. In nucleotides, the CDR3 is TGTGCCAGCAGCGCCGGGACAGGAGGGGTAGCCCAGTACTTC.

The J gene is TRBJ1-1, the V gene TRBV10-3; TRBD1 is a possible D gene (5 bases). CDR1 and CDR2 from the germline V gene are ENHRY and SYGVKD. With 4 bases removed from V and 1 base from J, the gap between germline ends came to 10 bases. The CDR3 sequence is 14 residues long. CDR3 nucleotide sequence: TGTGCCATCAGTGGAGGGGAAGCGAACACTGAAGCTTTCTTT. It yields the protein CAISGGEANTEAFF.

This sequence joins TRBV11-2 and TRBJ2-7; 9 bases line up with TRBD1. This CDR3 has 13 residues. Unmatched junction bases numbered 5, after V lost 4 bases and J lost 7 bases. Germline assignment: CDR1 SGHAT and CDR2 FQNNGV. CDR3 sequence reads: CASSSDRGVEQYF. The CDR3 region has the DNA TGTGCCAGCAGCTCAGACAGGGGGGTGGAGCAGTACTTC.

The CDR3 loop reads CASSGTYGELFF. CDR3 DNA: TGTGCCAGCAGCGGGACCTACGGGGAGCTGTTTTTT. The chain combines TRBV6-1 with TRBJ2-2; perhaps D is TRBD1 or TRBD2 (5 bases each). Germline V lookup: CDR1 MNHNS, CDR2 SASEGT. The CDR3 spans 12 residues. Trimming took 6 bases from V and 7 from J, leaving 9 bases between them.

This clonotype was found many times. V is TRBV7-9 and J is TRBJ1-1; 7 positions agree with TRBD1. With V trimmed by 5 bases and J by 4 bases, 7 bases remained unmatched. Germline V lookup: CDR1 SEHNR, CDR2 FQNEAQ (reference sequence). This CDR3 comprises 14 residues. The CDR3 is CASSPQGRATEAFF. The CDR3 nucleotides are TGTGCCAGCAGCCCACAGGGGAGGGCCACTGAAGCTTTCTTT.

In this sample, this clonotype turned up many times. This chain links TRBV6-2 or TRBV6-3 with TRBJ1-6; no clear D. The ends were cut back, 2 bases at V and 7 bases at J, with 18 bases in the middle. The germline gives CDR1 MNHEY, CDR2 SVGEGT. This CDR3 spans 17 amino acids. This chain's CDR3 is CASSYVQKDLRNSPLHF. The CDR3 DNA reads TGTGCCAGCAGTTACGTGCAGAAAGATCTACGAAATTCACCCCTCCACTTT.

In the case of this clonotype: It may be a read error: a sequence one base away is much more abundant. The chain combines TRBV5-5 with TRBJ1-1; 7 bases map to TRBD1. CDR1 and CDR2 from the germline V gene are SGHKS and YYEKEE (reference sequence). This CDR3 has 15 amino acids. V gave up 6 bases and J gave up 3 bases; unmatched junction bases: 11. In DNA, the CDR3 is TGTGCCAGCAACTTCGGAGGGGGCGGGTACACTGAAGCTTTCTTT. It specifies CASNFGGGGYTEAFF.

This clonotype was picked up a small number of times. V is TRBV7-2 and J is TRBJ1-2; tentatively, D is TRBD1 (5 bases). V dropped 5 bases and J dropped 4 bases, with 14 bases sitting between them. The CDR3 spans 14 residues. CDR1 is SGHTA and CDR2 is FQGNSA in the germline V gene. This CDR3 reads CASSPYQGFYGYTF. The CDR3, as DNA: TGTGCCAGCAGCCCATACCAGGGTTTCTATGGCTACACCTTC.

The chain couples TRBV2 to TRBJ1-5; TRBD1 matches at 7 bases. The CDR3 covers 13 residues. V trimming: 6 bases; J trimming: 7 bases; junction bases outside the gene matches: 6. CDR1 is SNHLY and CDR2 is FYNNEI in the germline V gene. CDR3 DNA: TGTGCCAGCAGCGATGAGACAGGGCAGCCCCAGCATTTT. Encoded protein: CASSDETGQPQHF.

On this clonotype: At one boundary the junction diverges from the germline segment, which might be a read error. The chain combines TRBV2 with TRBJ2-6, with TRBD1 as a possible D gene (5 bases). Germline V gene data show CDR1 as SNHLY and CDR2 as FYNNEI. This CDR3 is 14 amino acids long. For the CDR3, the DNA is TGTGCCAGCAGAGACCGAACTGGGGCCAACGTCCCGACTTTC. Translation: CASRDRTGANVPTF.

As regards this clonotype: The junction departs from germline at one end; a sequencing error may be responsible. The gene calls are TRBV25-1 and TRBJ1-4, with 9 bases identical to TRBD1. The CDR3 is 14 residues long. Germline V lookup: CDR1 MGHDK, CDR2 SYGVNS. The chain's CDR3 is CASSLRDRDGKPFF. DNA for the CDR3: TGTGCCAGCAGCCTCCGGGACAGGGATGGAAAACCGTTTTTT.

V is TRBV2 and J is TRBJ1-1; the D is unclear. The CDR3 length is 14 residues. V dropped 7 bases and J dropped 1 base, with 13 bases sitting between them. Looked up from germline, CDR1 is SNHLY and CDR2 is FYNNEI. The CDR3: CASTSARPNTEAFF. For the CDR3, the DNA is TGTGCCAGCACGTCGGCCAGGCCGAACACTGAAGCTTTCTTT. Based on the CDR3 plus reference TRBV2 and TRBJ1-1, the full variable domain is EPEVTQTPSHQVTQMGQEVILRCVPISNHLYFYWYRQILGQKVEFLVSFYNNEISEKSEIFDDQFSVERPDGSNFTLKIRSTKLEDSAMYFCASTSARPNTEAFFGQGTRLTVV.

The table lists this clonotype with many counts. The genes are TRBV3-1 and TRBJ1-6; D possibly corresponds to TRBD1 (6 bases). The length of the CDR3 is 14 residues. Germline CDR1 reads LGHDT; CDR2 reads YNNKEL (reference sequence). V was cut by 1 base and J by 8 bases, with 9 bases left in between. The CDR3 nucleotides are TGTGCCAGCAGCCAAGCAGGGGAGGATTCACCCCTCCACTTT. Its translation: CASSQAGEDSPLHF.

Comments on this clonotype: The junction departs from germline at one end; a sequencing error may be responsible. The rearrangement uses TRBV10-2 and TRBJ2-7, with 7 bases matching TRBD1. This CDR3 comprises 13 residues. Looked up from germline, CDR1 is WSHSY and CDR2 is SAAADI. The CDR3 spells CASGDRVSYEQYF. The CDR3 region has the DNA TGCGCCAGCGGTGACAGGGTCTCCTACGAGCAGTACTTC.

The CDR3 loop reads CASTDTDEIRAEAFF. CDR3 coding DNA: TGCGCCAGCACTGATACAGATGAAATAAGGGCTGAAGCTTTCTTT. This sequence joins TRBV5-1 and TRBJ1-1, with D hard to call. Germline assignment: CDR1 SGHRS and CDR2 YFSETQ. The CDR3 extends over 15 amino acids. V lost 6 bases and J 6 bases, leaving 21 bases between the germline ends.